These 9 T cell receptor beta chains were all obtained from the same sample, sequenced in a study of blood T cell repertoires in COVID-19. TCRdb's copy holds only in-frame clones and misses some; the assay was immunoSEQ multiplex PCR. The sample lists a few hundred thousand clones, roughly 90% occurring once. Sequencing was carried out using peripheral blood. The receptors were gathered from a woman under 40 with COVID-19, enrolled during active disease.

The V and J genes are TRBV15 and TRBJ2-1; 15 positions match TRBD2. Per the germline V gene, CDR1 is LNHNV and CDR2 is YYDKDF (reference sequence). Trimming at V came to 0 bases and at J to 2 bases, leaving 5 bases not matched to a gene. CDR3 length: 19 residues. CDR3 residues: CATSREGLAGGPTYNEQFF. CDR3 sequence (DNA): TGTGCCACCAGCAGAGAGGGACTAGCGGGAGGCCCTACCTACAATGAGCAGTTCTTC.

The chain has TRBV6-6 and TRBJ2-7; TRBD2 agrees at 8 bases. Germline trimming cut 6 bases from V and 4 bases from J; bases unmatched to any gene: 14. This CDR3 is built from 16 residues. The germline V gene has CDR1 MNHNY and CDR2 SVGAGI (reference sequence). The chain's CDR3 is CASRARNGREGYEQYV. The CDR3 DNA is TGTGCCAGCAGGGCCCGCAACGGGAGGGAAGGGTACGAGCAGTACGTC.

The chain couples TRBV7-2 to TRBJ2-5; a weak D match, TRBD1 (6 bases). Looked up from germline, CDR1 is SGHTA and CDR2 is FQGNSA. CDR3 length equals 14 residues. The V gene lost 2 bases and the J gene lost 12 bases, with 19 bases spanning the gap. CDR3 protein: CASSLTLLQGLEYF. CDR3 bases: TGTGCCAGCAGCTTAACATTGTTACAGGGTTTGGAGTACTTC.

This clone has more than one count but fewer than ten. The V and J genes are TRBV5-1 and TRBJ1-6; D call uncertain. Germline CDR1 is SGHRS and CDR2 is YFSETQ. V shed 3 bases and J shed 10 bases, with 11 bases lying between them. CDR3 length: 13 amino acids. CDR3 residues: CASSSGEGSPLHF. The CDR3 DNA follows: TGCGCCAGCAGCTCGGGTGAGGGATCACCCCTCCACTTT.

The V call is TRBV10-3, the J call TRBJ2-7; TRBD1 matches 8 bases. The germline gives CDR1 ENHRY, CDR2 SYGVKD. The CDR3 length is 12 residues. V lost 10 bases, J lost 4 bases, and 6 bases stayed unmatched. The CDR3 DNA reads TGTGCCACGTCGACAGGGGATTACGAGCAGTACGTC. It encodes CATSTGDYEQYV.

Only one count was recorded for this clone. The DNA is omitted, as the CDR3 cannot be located on it reliably, and the CDR3 follows TCRdb's listing. V usage is TRBV27 and J usage is TRBJ2-7; TRBD2, the D gene given by the table, was not confirmed from the DNA. Looked up from germline, CDR1 is MNHEY and CDR2 is SMNVEV (reference sequence). The CDR3 length equals 14 residues, ends included. This chain's CDR3 is CASSSSRFTYEQYV.

The chain is built from TRBV2 and TRBJ2-2, with 10 nucleotides matching TRBD2. The CDR3 consists of 15 residues. Germline V gives CDR1 SNHLY, CDR2 FYNNEI. Trimming at V came to 6 bases and at J to 4 bases, leaving 5 bases not matched to a gene. The chain's CDR3 is CASRAAGGGTGELFF. The DNA of the CDR3 is TGTGCCAGCAGGGCAGCGGGAGGGGGCACCGGGGAGCTGTTTTTT.

The rearrangement joins TRBV12-3 or TRBV12-4 to TRBJ1-5; unclear D gene. There are 13 residues in the CDR3. Deletions cut 3 bases from V and 9 bases from J, with 12 bases between. CDR3 amino acids: CASSLESFTPQHF. In nucleotides, the CDR3 is TGTGCCAGCAGTTTGGAGTCCTTCACGCCCCAGCATTTT.

The chain has TRBV5-6 and TRBJ1-2, with TRBD1 matching 7 bases. This CDR3 is built from 15 residues. The ends lost 0 bases at V and 4 bases at J; junction bases unmatched: 6. Germline CDR1 SGHDT, CDR2 YYEEEE. The CDR3 region is CASSLDRGWGYGYTF. In DNA form, the CDR3 reads TGTGCCAGCAGCTTGGACAGGGGTTGGGGCTATGGCTACACCTTC.